This T cell receptor beta chain was captured in a study of blood T cell repertoires in COVID-19. Across the study: From T cells, B-cell-depleted T cells, or PBMCs came the material, which was cDNA or gDNA.

Individuals drawn from approximately 22 US areas were about 18 to 100 years old. Participants' own reports of clinical history determined their cohort assignment. J was trimmed by 6 bases and V by 11 bases; bases with no gene match: 10. Germline loops: CDR1 SNHLY, CDR2 FYNNEI. CDR3 size: 14 residues. In the original workflow: The authors estimated nucleated cell counts from reference gene primer amplification. Profiled with immunoSEQ multiplex PCR; TCRdb holds only in-frame clones, not every one. That table supplies the V and J calls and clone size; D and trimming were determined from the DNA. Of roughly 140,000 clones in the sample, around 80% were seen once.

The chain couples TRBV2 to TRBJ2-1; TRBD2 aligns across 10 bases. Material for sequencing was PBMCs or T cells enriched from blood (not recorded which). The receptor's source is a woman between 18 and 29 years old who had been exposed to COVID-19. The CDR3 DNA sequence: TGTGCCGGATCAAGCGGGGGGGGTTCCAATGAGCAGTTCTTC. Amino acid sequence: CAGSSGGGSNEQFF.